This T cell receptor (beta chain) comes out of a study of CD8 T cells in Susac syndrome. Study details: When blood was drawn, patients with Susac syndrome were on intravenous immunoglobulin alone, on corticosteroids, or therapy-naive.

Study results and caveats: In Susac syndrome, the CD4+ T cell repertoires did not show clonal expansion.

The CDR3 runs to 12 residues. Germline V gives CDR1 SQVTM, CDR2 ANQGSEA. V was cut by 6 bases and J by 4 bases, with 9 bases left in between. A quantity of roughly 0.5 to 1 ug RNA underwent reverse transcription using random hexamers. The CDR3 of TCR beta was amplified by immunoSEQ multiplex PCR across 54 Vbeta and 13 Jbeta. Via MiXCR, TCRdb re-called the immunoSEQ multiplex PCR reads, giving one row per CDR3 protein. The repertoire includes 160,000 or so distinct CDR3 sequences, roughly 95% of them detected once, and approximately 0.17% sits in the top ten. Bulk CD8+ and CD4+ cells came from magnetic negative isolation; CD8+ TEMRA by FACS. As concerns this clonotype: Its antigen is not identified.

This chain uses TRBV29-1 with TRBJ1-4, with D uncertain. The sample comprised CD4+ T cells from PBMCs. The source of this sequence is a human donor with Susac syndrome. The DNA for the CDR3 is TGCAGCGTCCTTACAAGTAATGAAAAACTGTTTTTT. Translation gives CSVLTSNEKLFF.